A single sample is the source of the 24 T cell receptor beta chains below, sequenced in a study of CD8+ T cells in alopecia areata. RNA was extracted and reverse transcribed into cDNA as the sequencing template. The table came from immunoSEQ multiplex PCR; TCRdb's copy has only in-frame clones and leaves some out. The sample carries around 140,000 clones, 51% recorded once. The sequencing used CD4+ T cells sorted from blood, collected at week 0. These receptor sequences come from a human donor with alopecia areata.

This clone has more than one count but fewer than ten. The chain uses TRBV20-1 and TRBJ2-7; D remains ambiguous. The germline V and J ends were trimmed by 0 bases and 5 bases, with 5 bases remaining between them. Germline V CDR1 and CDR2: DFQATT, SNEGSKA (reference sequence). The CDR3 length is 11 residues. DNA for the CDR3: TGCAGTGCTAGAGATCTCCACGAGCAGTACTTC. The encoded protein is CSARDLHEQYF.

This chain uses TRBV29-1 with TRBJ1-1; the D gene is possibly TRBD1 (6 bases). Per the germline V gene, CDR1 is SQVTM and CDR2 is ANQGSEA. The CDR3 length is 11 residues. V dropped 5 bases and J dropped 9 bases, with 13 bases sitting between them. CDR3 amino acids: CSVSGTTKAFF. DNA of the CDR3: TGCAGCGTTTCCGGGACAACGAAAGCTTTCTTT.

V is TRBV6-6 and J is TRBJ2-7, with 9 bases identical to TRBD1. Germline V CDR1 and CDR2: MNHNY, SVGAGI (reference sequence). Trimming at V came to 9 bases and at J to 9 bases, leaving 12 bases not matched to a gene. The CDR3 is 13 residues long. CDR3 DNA sequence: TGTGCCAGTTCGGACTACAGGGGGCAGGGGCAGTACTTC. It translates to CASSDYRGQGQYF.

The chain joins TRBV10-2 to TRBJ2-7, with 8 positions matching TRBD2. With V trimmed by 4 bases and J by 6 bases, 8 bases remained unmatched. The CDR3 length is 14 residues. Per the germline V gene, CDR1 is WSHSY and CDR2 is SAAADI. CDR3 sequence reads: CASSVGGRPPEQYF. The CDR3 coding sequence is TGCGCCAGCAGTGTTGGCGGGAGGCCCCCCGAGCAGTACTTC.

This clone was recorded a few times. V is TRBV7-9 and J is TRBJ2-7, with D tentatively TRBD1 (6 bases). This CDR3 has 15 residues. The V gene's germline CDR1 is SEHNR and CDR2 FQNEAQ (reference sequence). V lost 1 base and J 6 bases, leaving 16 bases between the germline ends. The CDR3 spells CASSLVGQRAGEQYF. Here the CDR3 DNA reads TGTGCCAGCAGCTTAGTCGGACAGAGGGCTGGCGAGCAGTACTTC.

V and J are TRBV30 and TRBJ2-7, with 9 bases lining up with TRBD2. Germline V CDR1 and CDR2: GTSNPN, SVGIG (reference sequence). V shed 2 bases, J shed 2 bases, and the junction held 4 bases outside the gene matches. The CDR3 consists of 14 residues. CDR3 bases: TGTGCCTGGAGTCCGGGACTAGCCCCCTACGAGCAGTACTTC. It specifies CAWSPGLAPYEQYF.

This clone was seen a few times. V and J are TRBV5-1 and TRBJ2-5; D not certain. The ends were cut back, 4 bases at V and 2 bases at J, with 3 bases in the middle. The CDR3 covers 11 residues. Per the germline V gene, CDR1 is SGHRS and CDR2 is YFSETQ. The CDR3 reads CASSDQETQYF. CDR3 nucleotide sequence: TGCGCCAGCAGCGATCAAGAGACCCAGTACTTC.

For the CDR3, the DNA is TGCAGCGTTGCTTACAGGGTGGGGAATGAGCAGTTCTTC. This sequence encodes CSVAYRVGNEQFF. The V call is TRBV29-1, the J call TRBJ2-1; D is possibly TRBD1 (6 bases). Germline V gene lookup returns CDR1 SQVTM and CDR2 ANQGSEA. CDR3 length: 13 residues. Between the trimmed V and J ends, which lost 4 bases and 7 bases, there was a span of 14 bases.

Only a few counts were recorded for this clone. The CDR3 does not end in the conserved phenylalanine or tryptophan, so this is likely a read error. The DNA is omitted, as the CDR3 cannot be located on it reliably, and the CDR3 follows TCRdb's listing. The chain couples TRBV27 to TRBJ2-7. Termini included, the CDR3 measures 10 amino acids. Germline CDR1 and CDR2: MNHEY and SMNVEV (reference sequence). The CDR3 protein is CASSFIEGSI.

The rearrangement uses TRBV19 and TRBJ2-6; tentative D call: TRBD2 (6 bases). The CDR3 extends over 17 amino acids. Germline V CDR1 and CDR2: LNHDA, SQIVND (reference sequence). V dropped 7 bases and J dropped 0 bases, with 16 bases sitting between them. CDR3 residues: CASNTHGAGSGANVLTF. CDR3 DNA sequence: TGTGCCAGTAACACCCACGGAGCGGGCTCTGGGGCCAACGTCCTGACTTTC.

Comment on this clone: At one of its ends the junction is not consistent with the germline gene, which may arise from a read error. The V gene is TRBV5-1, the J gene TRBJ1-4, with 8 bases fitting TRBD1. The germline V gene has CDR1 SGHRS and CDR2 YFSETQ. The CDR3 is 17 residues long. The DNA for the CDR3 is TGCGCCAGCAGCTTGGAGGCAGGGGGCGGGATAGGAGAAAAACTGCTTTTT. This encodes CASSLEAGGGIGEKLLF.

This clone was detected only a few times. The V gene is TRBV15, the J gene TRBJ2-1; 10 bases are a match to TRBD2. With V trimmed by 0 bases and J by 10 bases, 9 bases remained unmatched. CDR1 LNHNV and CDR2 YYDKDF come from the germline V gene (reference sequence). The CDR3 length is 16 residues. This CDR3 reads CATSRDMASGRVEQFF. The CDR3 DNA reads TGTGCCACCAGCAGAGATATGGCTAGCGGGAGAGTAGAGCAGTTCTTC.

The rearrangement links TRBV29-1 to TRBJ2-7, with D perhaps matching TRBD1 (6 bases). The CDR3 contains 13 residues. V was pared by 6 bases and J by 0 bases, with 12 bases between. Germline V gives CDR1 SQVTM, CDR2 ANQGSEA. CDR3 sequence (DNA): TGCAGCGTGGGGACATGGAGCTCCTACGAGCAGTACTTC. Translated, it gives CSVGTWSSYEQYF.

This sequence joins TRBV7-9 and TRBJ1-1; D remains unclear. Germline V gene lookup returns CDR1 SEHNR and CDR2 FQNEAQ (reference sequence). There are 13 residues in the CDR3. V dropped 5 bases and J dropped 0 bases, with 7 bases sitting between them. DNA of the CDR3: TGTGCCAGCAGCCTGAAGGTGAACACTGAAGCTTTCTTT. Residues: CASSLKVNTEAFF.

This clone was counted a few times. The chain joins TRBV29-1 to TRBJ2-5; no clear D. V lost 4 bases and J 5 bases, leaving 8 bases between the germline ends. Germline V lookup: CDR1 SQVTM, CDR2 ANQGSEA. The CDR3 contains 11 residues. CDR3 DNA sequence: TGCAGCGTTGGCGATTTGGAGACCCAGTACTTC. This codes for CSVGDLETQYF.

The gene calls are TRBV6-5 and TRBJ2-3; 7 nucleotides agree with TRBD2. CDR3 length equals 15 residues. Germline CDR1 is MNHEY and CDR2 is SVGAGI. Unmatched junction bases numbered 4, after V lost 0 bases and J lost 4 bases. CDR3 nucleotide sequence: TGTGCCAGCAGTTACTCGACTAGCAATGCAGATACGCAGTATTTT. Translating it yields CASSYSTSNADTQYF.

V usage is TRBV7-8 and J usage is TRBJ1-2; TRBD1 matches at 7 bases. Trimming took 2 bases from V and 4 from J; bases not matched to a gene: 4. The germline gives CDR1 SGHVS, CDR2 FQNEAQ. The CDR3 is 14 residues long. For the CDR3, the DNA is TGTGCCAGCAGCTTATCCGACAGGGCCTATGGCTACACCTTC. It yields the protein CASSLSDRAYGYTF.

V and J are TRBV27 and TRBJ2-7; the D call may be TRBD1 or TRBD2 (5 bases each). The V gene's germline CDR1 is MNHEY and CDR2 SMNVEV (reference sequence). This CDR3 spans 14 amino acids. Trimming shortened V by 5 bases and J by 2 bases, and 13 bases separated the two germline ends. The CDR3, as DNA: TGTGCCAGCAGTCCCCGGGACGGACCCTACGAGCAGTACTTC. Translated: CASSPRDGPYEQYF.

This chain's CDR3 is CASSPPSLNTEAFF. The CDR3 coding sequence is TGTGCCAGCTCACCACCGAGCCTGAACACTGAAGCTTTCTTT. The genes are TRBV18 and TRBJ1-1, with D uncertain. CDR1 is KGHSH and CDR2 is LQKENI in the germline V gene. The CDR3 spans 14 residues. Trimming cost V 0 bases and J 0 bases, with 5 bases left between them.

The chain uses TRBV5-1 and TRBJ2-5, with D perhaps TRBD1 (6 bases). The CDR3 has 12 amino acids. Between the trimmed V and J ends, which lost 6 bases and 6 bases, there was a span of 12 bases. Germline CDR1 reads SGHRS; CDR2 reads YFSETQ. CDR3 sequence (DNA): TGCGCCAGCAAGGCAGGGGTGAAGACCCAGTACTTC. As protein: CASKAGVKTQYF.

This chain uses TRBV29-1 with TRBJ2-6, with 7 bases identical to TRBD1. Germline V gene data show CDR1 as SQVTM and CDR2 as ANQGSEA. The CDR3 contains 15 residues. V trimming: 8 bases; J trimming: 0 bases; junction bases outside the gene matches: 7. The CDR3 DNA follows: TGCAGCACCGGGACAGCCATCTCTGGGGCCAACGTCCTGACTTTC. Encoded protein: CSTGTAISGANVLTF.

V usage is TRBV29-1 and J usage is TRBJ2-7, with a tentative D call TRBD2 (6 bases). The CDR3 is 13 residues long. The V end lost 4 bases, the J end lost 2 bases, and 12 bases lay between the germline ends. Germline CDR1 and CDR2: SQVTM and ANQGSEA. This CDR3 reads CSVGTSRAYEQYF. The CDR3 DNA follows: TGCAGCGTTGGTACTAGCAGGGCCTACGAGCAGTACTTC.

This chain links TRBV25-1 with TRBJ2-2; maybe TRBD1 (5 bases). The CDR3 consists of 14 residues. CDR1 is MGHDK and CDR2 is SYGVNS in the germline V gene. Trimming shortened V by 2 bases and J by 6 bases, and 10 bases separated the two germline ends. The CDR3 spells CASSEQGRSGELFF. In DNA form, the CDR3 reads TGTGCCAGCAGTGAACAGGGTCGTTCCGGGGAGCTGTTTTTT.

The chain links TRBV2 to TRBJ2-1, with TRBD2 as a possible D gene (6 bases). The length of the CDR3 is 11 residues. In germline, CDR1 is SNHLY, CDR2 FYNNEI. Deletions cut 6 bases from V and 8 bases from J, with 8 bases between. The chain's CDR3 is CASRQRDEQFF. The CDR3 coding sequence is TGTGCCAGCAGGCAGCGGGATGAGCAGTTCTTC.